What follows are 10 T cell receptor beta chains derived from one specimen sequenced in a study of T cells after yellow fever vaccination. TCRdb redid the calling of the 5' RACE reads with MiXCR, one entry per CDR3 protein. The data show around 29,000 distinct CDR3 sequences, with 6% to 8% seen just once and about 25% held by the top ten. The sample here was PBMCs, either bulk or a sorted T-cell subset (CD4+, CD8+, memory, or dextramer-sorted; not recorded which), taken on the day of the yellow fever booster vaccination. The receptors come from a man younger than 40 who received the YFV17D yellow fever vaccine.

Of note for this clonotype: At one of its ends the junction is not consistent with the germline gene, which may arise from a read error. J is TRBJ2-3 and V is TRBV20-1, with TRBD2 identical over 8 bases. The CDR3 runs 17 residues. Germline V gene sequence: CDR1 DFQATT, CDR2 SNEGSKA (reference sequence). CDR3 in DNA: TGCTGTGCTAGAGGGTCTAGCGGGCCGCTAGGGACAGATACGCAGTATTTT. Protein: CCARGSSGPLGTDTQYF.

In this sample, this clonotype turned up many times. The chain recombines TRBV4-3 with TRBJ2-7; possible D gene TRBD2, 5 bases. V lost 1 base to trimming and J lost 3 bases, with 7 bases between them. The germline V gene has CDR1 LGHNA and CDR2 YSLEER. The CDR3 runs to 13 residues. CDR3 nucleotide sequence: TGCGCCAGCAGCCAAGTACGGGGCTACGAGCAGTACTTC. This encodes CASSQVRGYEQYF.

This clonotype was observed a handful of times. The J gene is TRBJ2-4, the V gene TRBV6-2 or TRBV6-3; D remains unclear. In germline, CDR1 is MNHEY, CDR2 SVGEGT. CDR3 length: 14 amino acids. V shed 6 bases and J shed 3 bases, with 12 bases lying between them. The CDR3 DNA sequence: TGTGCCAGCAGCCCTTACTTCGGCAAAAACATTCAGTACTTC. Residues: CASSPYFGKNIQYF.

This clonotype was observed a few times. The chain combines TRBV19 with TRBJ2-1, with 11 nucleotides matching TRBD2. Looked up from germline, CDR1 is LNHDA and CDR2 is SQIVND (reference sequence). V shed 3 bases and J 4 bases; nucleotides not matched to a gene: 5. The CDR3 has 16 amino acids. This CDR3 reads CASSIQPSGRYNEQFF. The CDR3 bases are TGTGCCAGTAGTATCCAACCTAGCGGGAGGTACAATGAGCAGTTCTTC.

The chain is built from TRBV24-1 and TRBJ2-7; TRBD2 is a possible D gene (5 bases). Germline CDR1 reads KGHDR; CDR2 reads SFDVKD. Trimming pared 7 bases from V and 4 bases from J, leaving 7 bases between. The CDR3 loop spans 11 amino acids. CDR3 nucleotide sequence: TGTGCCACCAGCTCGGGGTACGAGCAGTACTTC. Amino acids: CATSSGYEQYF.

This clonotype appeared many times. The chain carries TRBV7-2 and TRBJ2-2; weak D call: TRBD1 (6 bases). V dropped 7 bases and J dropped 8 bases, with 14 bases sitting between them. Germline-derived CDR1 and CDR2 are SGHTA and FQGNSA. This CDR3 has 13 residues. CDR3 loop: CASNLQGSGELFF. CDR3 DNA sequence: TGTGCCAGCAACCTACAGGGATCTGGGGAGCTGTTTTTT.

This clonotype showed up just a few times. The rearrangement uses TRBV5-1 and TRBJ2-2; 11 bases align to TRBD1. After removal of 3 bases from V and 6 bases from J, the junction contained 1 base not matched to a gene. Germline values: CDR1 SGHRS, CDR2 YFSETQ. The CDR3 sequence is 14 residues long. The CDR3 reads CASSSGQGAGELFF. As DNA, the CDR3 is TGCGCCAGCAGCTCGGGACAGGGGGCCGGGGAGCTGTTTTTT. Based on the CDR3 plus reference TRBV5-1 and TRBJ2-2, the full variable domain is KAGVTQTPRYLIKTRGQQVTLSCSPISGHRSVSWYQQTPGQGLQFLFEYFSETQRNKGNFPGRFSGRQFSNSRSEMNVSTLELGDSALYLCASSSGQGAGELFFGEGSRLTVL.

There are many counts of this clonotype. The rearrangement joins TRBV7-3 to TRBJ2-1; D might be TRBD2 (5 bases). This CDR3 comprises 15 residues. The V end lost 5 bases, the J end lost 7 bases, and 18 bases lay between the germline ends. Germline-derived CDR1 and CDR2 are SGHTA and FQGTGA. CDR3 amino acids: CASSPMGRERNEQFF. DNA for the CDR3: TGTGCCAGCAGCCCGATGGGGAGAGAAAGAAATGAGCAGTTCTTC.

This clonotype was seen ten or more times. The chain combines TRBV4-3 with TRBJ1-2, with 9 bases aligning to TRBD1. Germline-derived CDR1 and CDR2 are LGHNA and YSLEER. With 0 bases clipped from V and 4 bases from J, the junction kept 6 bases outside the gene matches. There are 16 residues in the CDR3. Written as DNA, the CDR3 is TGCGCCAGCAGCCAAGAGGCCCGGGACAGGGTCTATGGCTACACCTTC. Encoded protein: CASSQEARDRVYGYTF.

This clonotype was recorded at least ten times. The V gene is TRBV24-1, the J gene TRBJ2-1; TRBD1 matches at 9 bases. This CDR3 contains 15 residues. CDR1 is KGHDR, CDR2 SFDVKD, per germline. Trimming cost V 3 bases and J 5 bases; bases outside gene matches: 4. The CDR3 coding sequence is TGTGCCACCAGTGATCCCGGACAGGGGAACAATGAGCAGTTCTTC. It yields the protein CATSDPGQGNNEQFF.